Listed here is a single T cell receptor (beta chain). What antigen it recognizes has not been identified. One base away there is no much larger clone; base qualities are not given. Hyperthyroidism patients were newly diagnosed, with disease duration under 2 months, and aged 18 to 65 years. Patients were excluded if they had other autoimmune diseases, uncontrolled infections, pregnancy or lactation. Clinical symptoms, serum thyroxine, TRAb, thyroid ultrasound and orbital computed tomography were used for diagnosis. Total RNA was extracted with Trizol reagent and quality-checked on an Agilent 2100 Bioanalyzer. The sample is drawn from a study of Graves' ophthalmopathy and Graves' hyperthyroidism (dated by TCRdb to about 2018). General notes on the study: Stable hyperthyroidism was defined as no progression to ophthalmopathy within 18 months of follow-up. In total, 135 blood samples were TCR-sequenced: 40 to 45 ophthalmopathy, some 75 hyperthyroidism and roughly 17 hyperthyroidism-to-ophthalmopathy patients. An independent validation cohort comprised 18 hyperthyroidism patients and 15 to 17 patients who later progressed from hyperthyroidism to ophthalmopathy. TCR beta repertoire signatures were used to distinguish Graves' ophthalmopathy from Graves' hyperthyroidism and to predict progression to ophthalmopathy. Following sampling, methimazole starting at 30 mg daily was administered to hyperthyroidism patients, and high-dose intravenous methylprednisolone was administered to ophthalmopathy patients. To explore V-J signatures that distinguish ophthalmopathy from hyperthyroidism, a discovery set of about 99 patients was enrolled, made up of around 44 with ophthalmopathy and 57 with stable hyperthyroidism. In several hyperthyroidism patients, the T-cell repertoires found in thyroid tissue were compared with those found in blood.

For repertoire sequencing, TCR beta CDR3 regions were amplified from RNA transcripts. The first round was an RT-PCR using HTBI primers with the Qiagen OneStep RT-PCR kit, and this first round was followed by a second-round multiplex PCR, then size selection and purification. Libraries were sequenced paired-end with 100 bp reads on an Illumina HiSeq2000. Per the source publication's procedure: SOAPnuke was used to process the reads, throwing out any read that had adapters, had uncalled bases, had a mean Phred below 15, or lacked an exact constant-primer or identifier match. COPE v1.2.5 was used to merge the high-quality paired reads. Unique nucleotide sequences were defined as clonotypes and aligned to IMGT TRB V, D and J references using MiTCR v1.1. Only V-J combinations with frequency above 0.0001 were analysed, covering around 99% of repertoires. For each V-J combination, a TCR clonal expansion and chaos score was defined as the ratio of F50 clonal expansion to chaos observed in the TCRdist matrix. Welch's t-statistics and random forest were used to reduce the features to some 13 V-J combinations, which were then used as input to a naive Bayes classifier. The Morisita-Horn index was used to measure how similar the thyroid and blood repertoires were. TCRdb reanalyzed the raw reads on its own, using fastp at Q25 for trimming and MiXCR for clone calling, and kept in-frame beta chains. When rows share a CDR3 protein, they turn into one entry using the most common DNA and genes. The V and J calls, along with clone size, are taken from TCRdb and not from the paper's own processing. Across this sample there are about 1.1 million distinct CDR3 sequences, with about two fifths seen only once. Together, the top ten hold over 8.5% of the sample.

The research as a whole found: No statistical method was used to set the sample size in advance, and the investigators knew which group each participant was assigned to. In validation, the model predicted ophthalmopathy progression with 55% to 71% sensitivity and roughly 78% specificity; eleven to twelve predicted patients were CT-confirmed with GO in a median of approximately 6.5 months. Ophthalmopathy was separated from stable hyperthyroidism by the 13-signature model with about 90% sensitivity and roughly 82% specificity in cross-validation and with 80%/75% in the test set. Most expanded thyroid clonotypes with frequency above 0.001 were also detected in blood, suggesting blood repertoires may reflect the thyroid immune response.

The junction shows trimming of 4 bases on V and 0 bases on J, and the gene matches do not reach 6 bases of it. According to the germline V gene, CDR1 reads SGHRS and CDR2 reads YFSETQ. Spanning cysteine to phenylalanine, the CDR3 consists of 17 amino acids. Only CDR3 DNA remains: 51 bases, in frame from the first base. The sequenced material came from peripheral blood or thyroid tissue (not recorded which). In this chain, TRBV5-1 is recombined with TRBJ2-7, with 14 bases aligning to TRBD2. This TCR derives from an adult man with Graves' hyperthyroidism. The CDR3 is CASSPGLAGALSYEQYF. The DNA is as follows: TGCGCCAGCAGCCCGGGACTAGCGGGAGCCCTCTCCTACGAGCAGTACTTC.